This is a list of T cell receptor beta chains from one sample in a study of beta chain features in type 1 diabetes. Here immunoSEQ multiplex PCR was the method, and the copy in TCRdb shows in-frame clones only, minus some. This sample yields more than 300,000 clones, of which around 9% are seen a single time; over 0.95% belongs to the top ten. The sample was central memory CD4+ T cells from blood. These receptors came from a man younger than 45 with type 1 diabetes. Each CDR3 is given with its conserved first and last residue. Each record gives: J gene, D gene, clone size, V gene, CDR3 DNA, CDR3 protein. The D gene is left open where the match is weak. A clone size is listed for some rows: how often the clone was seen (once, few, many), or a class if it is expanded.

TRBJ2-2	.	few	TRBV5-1	TGCGCCAGCAGTGACGGCGCGAACACCGGGGAGCTGTTTTTT	CASSDGANTGELFF
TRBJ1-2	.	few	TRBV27	TGTGCCAGCACCGCCGCGTGGGGCTATAACTATGGCTACACCTTC	CASTAAWGYNYGYTF
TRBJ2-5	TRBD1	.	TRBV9	TGTGCCAGCAGCGTATACGACAGGGACCAAGAGACCCAGTACTTC	CASSVYDRDQETQYF
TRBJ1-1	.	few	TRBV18	TGTGCCAGCTCACCACGTAGAGTTCAGGGGGAAGCTTTCTTT	CASSPRRVQGEAFF
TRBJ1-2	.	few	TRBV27	TGTGCCAGCAGTTTAAGGGTTGGGAGTAACTATGGCTACACCTTC	CASSLRVGSNYGYTF
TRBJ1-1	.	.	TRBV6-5	TGTGCCAGCAGTTCTTTTGAACGGATGAACACTGAAGCTTTCTTT	CASSSFERMNTEAFF
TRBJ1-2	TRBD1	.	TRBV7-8	TGTGCCAGCAGCCCCAGGACAGGCAACTATGGCTACACCTTC	CASSPRTGNYGYTF
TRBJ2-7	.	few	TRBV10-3	TGTGCCATCAGTCTCGACGGATACCAGTCCTACGAGCAGTACTTC	CAISLDGYQSYEQYF
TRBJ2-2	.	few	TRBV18	TGTGCCAGCTCACCATTAAGGACAGCCCAGCTCGGGGAGCTGTTTTTT	CASSPLRTAQLGELFF
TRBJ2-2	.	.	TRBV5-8	TGTGCCAGCAGCCCCCACGTTGGGGAGCTGTTTTTT	CASSPHVGELFF